This T cell receptor (beta chain) was obtained from a study of T cells after yellow fever vaccination. TCRdb re-analysed the 5' RACE reads in MiXCR, keeping a single row per CDR3 protein. The sample has about 75,000 distinct CDR3 sequences, more than 5.5% seen once. The ends were cut back, 0 bases at V and 2 bases at J, with 10 bases in the middle. Per the germline V gene, CDR1 is MGHRA and CDR2 is YSYEKL. The CDR3 is made up of 15 amino acids. Sequencing was performed on CD8+ T cells sorted from PBMCs, taken 9 to 10 days after the first yellow fever vaccination. The TCR was taken from a man between 18 and 29 years old who received the YFV17D yellow fever vaccine. The rearrangement uses TRBV4-1 and TRBJ2-5; D is perhaps TRBD1 or TRBD2 (5 bases each). For the CDR3, the DNA is TGCGCCAGCAGCCAAGAGCCGGGGCGTCAAGAGACCCAGTACTTC. Translating gives CASSQEPGRQETQYF.